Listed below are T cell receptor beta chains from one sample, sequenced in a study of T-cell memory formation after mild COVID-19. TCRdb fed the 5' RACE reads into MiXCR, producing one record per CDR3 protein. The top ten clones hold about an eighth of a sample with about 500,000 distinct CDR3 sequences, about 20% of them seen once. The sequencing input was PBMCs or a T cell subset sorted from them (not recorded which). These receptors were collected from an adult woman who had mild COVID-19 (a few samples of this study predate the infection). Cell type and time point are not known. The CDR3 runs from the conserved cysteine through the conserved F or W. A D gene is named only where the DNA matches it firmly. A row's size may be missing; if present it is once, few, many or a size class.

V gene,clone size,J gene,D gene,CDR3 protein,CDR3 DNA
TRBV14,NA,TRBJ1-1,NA,CASSQYRVNTEAFF,TGTGCCAGCAGCCAATACAGGGTGAACACTGAAGCTTTCTTT
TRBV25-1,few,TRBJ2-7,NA,CASRWGGHPLDEQYF,TGTGCCAGCAGATGGGGGGGCCACCCCTTGGACGAGCAGTACTTC
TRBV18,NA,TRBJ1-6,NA,CASSPPQGKSSPLHF,TGTGCCAGCTCACCACCTCAGGGGAAAAGCTCACCCCTCCACTTT
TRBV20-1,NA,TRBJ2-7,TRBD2,CSATYLAGVSYEQYF,TGCAGTGCTACCTACTTAGCGGGAGTATCGTACGAGCAGTACTTC
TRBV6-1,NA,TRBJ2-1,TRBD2,CASIGGAWSSYNEQFF,TGTGCCAGCATCGGGGGGGCCTGGAGCTCCTACAATGAGCAGTTCTTC
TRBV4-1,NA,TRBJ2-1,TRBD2,CASSQGPGLAGGPGSYNEQFF,TGCGCCAGCAGCCAAGGCCCGGGGCTAGCGGGGGGACCAGGGTCCTACAATGAGCAGTTCTTC
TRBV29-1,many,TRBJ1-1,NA,CSVEQIMNTEAFF,TGCAGCGTTGAACAGATCATGAACACTGAAGCTTTCTTT
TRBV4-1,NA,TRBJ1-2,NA,CASSQGLTSNYGYTF,TGCGCCAGCAGCCAAGGGTTGACCAGTAACTATGGCTACACCTTC
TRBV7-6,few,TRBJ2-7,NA,CASSLVAGQGGAYEQYF,TGTGCCAGCAGCTTAGTGGCTGGTCAGGGGGGCGCCTACGAGCAGTACTTC
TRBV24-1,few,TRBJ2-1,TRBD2,CATSDLERGDKNEQFF,TGTGCCACCAGTGATTTGGAGCGGGGGGACAAAAATGAGCAGTTCTTC
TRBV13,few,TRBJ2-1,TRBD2,CASSPRRGGGYNEQFF,TGTGCCAGCAGCCCGAGGAGGGGCGGGGGGTACAATGAGCAGTTCTTC
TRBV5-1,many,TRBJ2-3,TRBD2,CASSFSSGGADTQYF,TGCGCCAGCAGCTTTTCTAGCGGGGGGGCAGATACGCAGTATTTT
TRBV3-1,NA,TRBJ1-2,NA,CASSQVRDNGYTF,TGTGCCAGCAGCCAGGTCCGGGACAATGGCTACACCTTC
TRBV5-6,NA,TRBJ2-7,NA,CASSSQQSSYEQYF,TGTGCCAGCAGCTCGCAACAGTCCTCCTACGAGCAGTACTTC
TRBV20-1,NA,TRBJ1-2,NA,CSAITPGQSTYGYTF,TGCAGTGCTATTACGCCCGGACAGTCGACCTATGGCTACACCTTC
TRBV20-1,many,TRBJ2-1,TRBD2,CSATPPSGGYNEQFF,TGCAGTGCTACCCCTCCTAGCGGGGGGTACAATGAGCAGTTCTTC
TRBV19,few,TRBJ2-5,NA,CASSFDGTQYF,TGTGCCAGTAGTTTCGATGGGACCCAGTACTTC
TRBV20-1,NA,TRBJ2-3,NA,CSANGGSTDTQYF,TGCAGTGCTAACGGGGGAAGCACAGATACGCAGTATTTT
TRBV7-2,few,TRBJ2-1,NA,CASSLITAVIDNEQFF,TGTGCCAGCAGCTTAATTACAGCGGTCATAGACAATGAGCAGTTCTTC
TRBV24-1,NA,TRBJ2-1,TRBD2,CATSDRGAGGPSGNEQLF,TGTGCCACCAGTGATCGAGGAGCGGGAGGGCCCTCCGGGAATGAGCAGTTATTC
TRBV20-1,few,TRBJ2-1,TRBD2,CSARKGLAGSYNEQFF,TGCAGTGCTAGGAAGGGACTAGCGGGATCCTACAATGAGCAGTTCTTC
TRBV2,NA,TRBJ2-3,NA,CAIVGLPGAQYF,TGTGCCATCGTGGGACTTCCTGGGGCGCAGTATTTT
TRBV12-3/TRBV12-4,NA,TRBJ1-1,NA,CATSAGPGTEAFF,TGTGCCACCAGCGCGGGCCCGGGCACTGAAGCTTTCTTT
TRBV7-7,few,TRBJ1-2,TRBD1,CASSPLDRTGYTF,TGTGCCAGCAGCCCCTTGGACAGGACTGGCTACACCTTC
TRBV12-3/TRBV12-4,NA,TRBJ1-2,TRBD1,CASRVRGLHNYGYTF,TGTGCCAGCAGAGTCAGGGGGCTCCATAACTATGGCTACACCTTC
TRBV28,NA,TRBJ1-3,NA,CASSLGTDNTIYF,TGTGCCAGCAGTTTGGGAACGGATAACACCATATATTTT
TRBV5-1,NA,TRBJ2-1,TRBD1,CASSRQGEEYNEQFF,TGCGCCAGCAGCAGACAGGGGGAGGAGTACAATGAGCAGTTCTTC
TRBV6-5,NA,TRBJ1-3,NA,CASSYAPNTPSGNTIYF,TGTGCCAGCAGTTACGCACCTAATACTCCCTCTGGAAACACCATATATTTT
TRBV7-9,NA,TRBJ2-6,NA,CASSSHGQGLLSGANVLTF,TGTGCCAGCAGCTCCCACGGGCAGGGGTTACTCTCTGGGGCCAACGTCCTGACTTTC
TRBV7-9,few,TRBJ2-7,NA,CASSSSVLFYEQYF,TGTGCCAGCAGCTCTTCGGTCCTCTTCTACGAGCAGTACTTC
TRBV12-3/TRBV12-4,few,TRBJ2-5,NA,CASSLALTQYF,TGTGCCAGCAGTTTAGCCTTGACCCAGTACTTC
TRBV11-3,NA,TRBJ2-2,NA,CASSSGTPINTGELFF,TGTGCCAGCAGCTCCGGGACTCCGATTAACACCGGGGAGCTGTTTTTT
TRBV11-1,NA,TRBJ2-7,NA,CASTDSTYEQYF,TGTGCCAGCACCGACAGTACCTACGAGCAGTACTTC
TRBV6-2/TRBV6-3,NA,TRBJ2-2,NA,CASSHRGLNTGELFF,TGTGCCAGCAGTCACCGGGGACTGAACACCGGGGAGCTGTTTTTT
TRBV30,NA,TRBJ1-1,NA,CAWSGGNTEAFF,TGTGCCTGGAGTGGAGGCAACACTGAAGCTTTCTTT
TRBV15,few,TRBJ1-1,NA,CATSSPWDGPNTEAFF,TGTGCCACCAGCAGCCCATGGGACGGTCCGAACACTGAAGCTTTCTTT
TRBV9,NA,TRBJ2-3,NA,CASSVAPRDTQYF,TGTGCCAGCAGCGTAGCTCCCAGGGATACGCAGTATTTT
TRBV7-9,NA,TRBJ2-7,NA,CASSTYKEEQYF,TGTGCCAGCAGCACCTACAAAGAAGAGCAGTACTTC
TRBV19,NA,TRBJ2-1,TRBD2,CASSIGSGGAYNEQFF,TGTGCCAGTAGTATAGGTAGCGGGGGGGCCTACAATGAGCAGTTCTTC
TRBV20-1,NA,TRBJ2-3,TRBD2,CSARVTGGDTQYF,TGCAGTGCTAGAGTAACGGGGGGAGATACGCAGTATTTT
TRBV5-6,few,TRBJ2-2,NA,CASSDNSNTGELFF,TGTGCCAGCAGCGATAACTCGAACACCGGGGAGCTGTTTTTT
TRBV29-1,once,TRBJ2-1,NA,CSTQGGSYNEQFF,TGCAGCACACAAGGGGGCTCCTACAATGAGCAGTTCTTC
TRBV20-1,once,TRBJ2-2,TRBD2,CSARVAGGTGELFF,TGCAGTGCTAGGGTAGCGGGGGGTACCGGGGAGCTGTTTTTT
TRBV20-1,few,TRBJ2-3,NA,CSARVHSRTDTQYF,TGCAGTGCTAGAGTACACTCGCGCACAGATACGCAGTATTTT
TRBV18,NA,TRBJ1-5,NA,CASSPTQGRGEQPQHF,TGTGCCAGCTCACCTACACAGGGCCGCGGAGAGCAGCCCCAGCATTTT
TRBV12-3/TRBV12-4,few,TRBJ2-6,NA,CASSFRETGANVLTF,TGTGCCAGCAGTTTTAGAGAGACTGGGGCCAACGTCCTGACTTTC
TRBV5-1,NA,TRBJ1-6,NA,CASNEGGIRSPLHF,TGCGCCAGCAACGAGGGGGGGATTCGTTCACCCCTCCACTTT
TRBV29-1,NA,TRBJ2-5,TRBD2,CSVERAGGPGETQYF,TGCAGCGTTGAAAGGGCGGGAGGGCCAGGGGAGACCCAGTACTTC
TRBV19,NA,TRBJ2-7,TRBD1,CASSTLGQGDYEQYF,TGTGCCAGTAGTACCCTGGGACAGGGGGACTACGAGCAGTACTTC
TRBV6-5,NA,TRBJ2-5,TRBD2,CASSYRSSGGRETQYF,TGTGCCAGCAGTTACAGGAGTAGCGGGGGCCGAGAGACCCAGTACTTC
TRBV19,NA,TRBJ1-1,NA,CASSSERGTEAFF,TGTGCCAGTAGTAGCGAGAGGGGCACTGAAGCTTTCTTT
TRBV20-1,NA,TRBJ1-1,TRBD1,CSARGAGGRTEAFF,TGCAGTGCTAGAGGGGCAGGGGGTAGGACTGAAGCTTTCTTT
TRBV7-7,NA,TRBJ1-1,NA,CASSHGWNTEAFF,TGTGCCAGCAGCCATGGATGGAACACTGAAGCTTTCTTT
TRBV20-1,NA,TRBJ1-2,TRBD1,CSASVRGWQGYTF,TGCAGTGCTAGTGTCAGGGGGTGGCAGGGCTACACCTTC
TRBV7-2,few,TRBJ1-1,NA,CASSLPGLEAFF,TGTGCCAGCAGCTTACCGGGACTTGAAGCTTTCTTT
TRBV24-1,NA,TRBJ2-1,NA,CATSDARGSSYNEQFF,TGTGCCACCAGTGACGCTAGGGGGAGCTCCTACAATGAGCAGTTCTTC
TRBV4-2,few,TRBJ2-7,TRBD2,CASSQEGTSGGYEQYF,TGTGCCAGCAGCCAAGAAGGGACTAGCGGGGGTTACGAGCAGTACTTC
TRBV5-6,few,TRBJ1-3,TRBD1,CASSLDRGNTIYF,TGTGCCAGCAGCCTGGACAGGGGAAACACCATATATTTT